This is a list of T cell receptor beta chains from one sample in a study of Ad26.COV2.S vaccination and SARS-CoV-2 variants. The data were produced by immunoSEQ multiplex PCR, yet TCRdb's version contains in-frame clones alone and is incomplete. The sample shows around 300,000 clones, roughly 91% of them seen only once. Material: peripheral blood, obtained in a trial of Ad26.COV2.S vaccine versus placebo. The receptors derive from a person aged 18 to 65 who received the Ad26.COV2.S COVID-19 vaccine or a placebo. The CDR3 runs from the conserved cysteine through the conserved F or W. The order of the fields is J gene, clone size, D gene, V gene, CDR3 protein, CDR3 DNA. The D gene is left open where the match is weak. Only some rows state a clone size, as once, few, many or a class for expanded clones.

TRBJ2-1,-,-,TRBV7-8,CASSLSRGGLNEQFF,TGTGCCAGCAGCTTAAGCAGGGGGGGTTTGAATGAGCAGTTCTTC
TRBJ1-2,once,-,TRBV28,CASSFRDYGYTF,TGTGCCAGCAGTTTCCGGGACTATGGCTACACCTTC
TRBJ2-6,-,TRBD1,TRBV14,CASSLLQGADSGANVLTF,TGTGCCAGCAGCCTCCTCCAGGGGGCCGACTCTGGGGCCAACGTCCTGACTTTC
TRBJ2-1,-,TRBD2,TRBV7-2,CASSRRRGEQFF,TGTGCCAGCAGCCGGCGGCGGGGGGAGCAGTTCTTC
TRBJ2-7,-,-,TRBV7-8,CASSLAVKGEQYF,TGTGCCAGCAGCTTAGCAGTTAAGGGCGAGCAGTACTTC
TRBJ2-2,-,TRBD1,TRBV18,CASSPKDRDAGELFF,TGTGCCAGCTCACCGAAGGACAGGGACGCCGGGGAGCTGTTTTTT
TRBJ2-5,few,TRBD2,TRBV10-3,CAISDETSGRGETQYF,TGTGCCATCAGTGACGAGACTAGCGGGAGAGGAGAGACCCAGTACTTC
TRBJ2-2,-,TRBD1,TRBV15,CATSADRGDTGELFF,TGTGCCACCAGCGCTGACAGGGGAGATACCGGGGAGCTGTTTTTT
TRBJ2-3,-,TRBD2,TRBV7-2,CASGHTSGTTDTQYF,TGTGCCAGCGGACATACTAGCGGGACCACAGATACGCAGTATTTT
TRBJ1-2,once,-,TRBV7-9,CASSLAAGGNYGYTF,TGTGCCAGCAGCTTAGCGGCGGGGGGTAACTATGGCTACACCTTC
TRBJ1-5,-,-,TRBV18,CASSPQRDQPQHF,TGTGCCAGCTCACCACAAAGGGATCAGCCCCAGCATTTT
TRBJ2-7,-,-,TRBV6-2/TRBV6-3,CASSPTPVGGEQYF,TGTGCCAGCAGCCCAACACCGGTGGGGGGCGAGCAGTACTTC
TRBJ2-1,-,-,TRBV19,CASSIGGSYNEQFF,TGTGCCAGTAGTATAGGGGGGTCCTACAATGAGCAGTTCTTC
TRBJ1-5,once,TRBD1,TRBV28,CASSFPWTGWFQPQHF,TGTGCCAGCAGTTTCCCGTGGACAGGGTGGTTTCAGCCCCAGCATTTT
TRBJ2-7,-,TRBD1,TRBV10-3,CAISGRDRAYEQYF,TGTGCCATCAGTGGACGGGACAGGGCCTACGAGCAGTACTTC
TRBJ2-3,-,TRBD2,TRBV3-1/TRBV3-2,CASSQEASGGARDTQYF,TGTGCCAGCAGCCAAGAGGCCAGCGGGGGGGCGAGAGATACGCAGTATTTT
TRBJ2-7,few,TRBD2,TRBV4-1,CASSSITGTSGYEQYF,TGCGCCAGCAGCTCAATCACCGGGACTAGCGGCTACGAGCAGTACTTC
TRBJ2-1,-,TRBD2,TRBV2,CASGASGGPYNEQFF,TGTGCCAGCGGGGCCAGCGGGGGGCCCTACAATGAGCAGTTCTTC
TRBJ2-1,-,TRBD2,TRBV11-2,CASSSHGLAAYNEQFF,TGTGCCAGCAGCTCCCACGGACTAGCGGCGTACAATGAGCAGTTCTTC
TRBJ1-2,few,TRBD1,TRBV7-2,CASSLNRGQGYGYTF,TGTGCCAGCAGCTTGAACAGGGGGCAGGGCTATGGCTACACCTTC
TRBJ1-2,once,TRBD1,TRBV12-3/TRBV12-4,CASSRQGYGYTF,TGTGCCAGCAGTCGACAGGGCTATGGCTACACCTTC
TRBJ1-1,-,-,TRBV5-1,CASSSGSGGGTEAFF,TGCGCCAGCAGCTCGGGGAGTGGAGGGGGAACTGAAGCTTTCTTT
TRBJ2-2,-,-,TRBV2,CASRVGNYTGELFF,TGTGCCAGCAGGGTCGGCAACTACACCGGGGAGCTGTTTTTT
TRBJ2-7,-,TRBD1,TRBV7-2,CASSLADRPAKPYEQYF,TGTGCCAGCAGCTTAGCGGACAGGCCTGCGAAACCCTACGAGCAGTACTTC
TRBJ1-3,-,TRBD1,TRBV30,CAWSRTGSGNTIYF,TGTGCCTGGAGTCGGACAGGCTCTGGAAACACCATATATTTT
TRBJ2-7,-,TRBD1,TRBV11-2,CASSLDAGTAYYEQYF,TGTGCCAGCAGCTTAGATGCCGGGACAGCTTACTACGAGCAGTACTTC
TRBJ1-1,-,-,TRBV4-2,CAAGGTEAFF,TGTGCCGCGGGAGGTACTGAAGCTTTCTTT
TRBJ2-7,-,-,TRBV4-3,CASSPLPGASYEQYF,TGCGCCAGCAGCCCCCTCCCCGGGGCTTCCTACGAGCAGTACTTC
TRBJ2-1,-,TRBD2,TRBV12-5,CASGLSSGRSSNEQFF,TGTGCTAGTGGTTTGTCTAGCGGGAGGAGTTCCAATGAGCAGTTCTTC
TRBJ1-6,-,TRBD1,TRBV6-1,CASSQAGQGIPPLHF,TGTGCCAGCAGCCAGGCGGGACAGGGTATTCCACCCCTCCACTTT